Presented here are 6 T cell receptor beta chains from one specimen sequenced in a study of blood T cell repertoires in COVID-19. Some clones are missing from TCRdb's copy, which holds only in-frame ones; the method was immunoSEQ multiplex PCR. Of 350,000 or so clones listed, roughly 87% were seen once; the top ten hold approximately 0.93%. The sample taken for sequencing was PBMCs or T cells enriched from blood (not recorded which). The receptors shown here come from a woman aged 25 to 39 who had recovered from COVID-19.

The chain joins TRBV12-2 to TRBJ1-2. TRBV12-2 corresponds to a pseudogene. This CDR3 spans 15 amino acids. CDR3 sequence reads: CASRPRLRNNYGYTF. CDR3 bases: TGTGCAAGTCGCCCGAGGCTACGAAATAACTATGGCTACACCTTC.

The chain joins TRBV21-1 to TRBJ2-3; TRBD2, the table's D call, was not compared with the DNA. TRBV21-1 is a pseudogene segment. The CDR3 is made up of 17 amino acids. CDR3 loop: CASSKRASIPSTDTQYF. As DNA, the CDR3 is TGTGCCAGCAGCAAACGGGCTAGCATACCTAGCACAGATACGCAGTATTTT.

V and J are TRBV27 and TRBJ2-5; D gene unclear. The CDR3 totals 14 residues. CDR1 and CDR2 (germline): MNHEY, SMNVEV (reference sequence). V lost 2 bases, J lost 2 bases, and 9 bases lay in between. The CDR3 spells CASSLLQKQETQYF. The CDR3 DNA follows: TGTGCCAGCAGTTTACTCCAGAAGCAAGAGACCCAGTACTTC.

The chain has TRBV15 and TRBJ1-6, with D possibly being TRBD1 (5 bases). The germline gives CDR1 LNHNV, CDR2 YYDKDF (reference sequence). This CDR3 is 16 amino acids long. V was cut by 1 base and J by 9 bases, with 16 bases left in between. The CDR3 bases are TGTGCCACCAGCAGAGCCCGATGGGGGGACGGTTCACCCCTCCACTTT. Translation gives CATSRARWGDGSPLHF.

The chain has TRBV19 and TRBJ1-2; D ambiguous. V lost 6 bases and J lost 6, with 17 bases in between. The CDR3 is 14 residues long. Germline V gene sequence: CDR1 LNHDA, CDR2 SQIVND (reference sequence). The CDR3 protein is CASRRQEGVHGYTF. CDR3 bases: TGTGCCAGTAGACGGCAGGAGGGCGTTCATGGCTACACCTTC. The full variable domain, its missing parts supplied by reference TRBV19 and TRBJ1-2, is DGGITQSPKYLFRKEGQNVTLSCEQNLNHDAMYWYRQDPGQGLRLIYYSQIVNDFQKGDIAEGYSVSREKKESFPLTVTSAQKNPTAFYLCASRRQEGVHGYTFGSGTRLTVV.

The chain employs TRBV7-9 and TRBJ2-3, with D possibly matching TRBD2 (5 bases). Germline V gene lookup returns CDR1 SEHNR and CDR2 FQNEAQ (reference sequence). V was cut by 5 bases and J by 6 bases, with 15 bases left in between. CDR3 size: 14 residues. CDR3 coding DNA: TGTGCCAGCAGCAGAGGGCTAGCCTCCGATACGCAGTATTTT. This translates into CASSRGLASDTQYF.